These 24 T cell receptor beta chains share one sample of origin, sequenced in a study of shared clonotypes between healthy human individuals. Assay: immunoSEQ multiplex PCR; the TCRdb copy retains only in-frame clones and omits some. In the table there are a few million clones, around 92% of which are singletons. The sample taken for sequencing was naive CD4+ T cells from PBMCs. Sample subset: CD45RA+ positively selected. These receptors were taken from a man aged 18 to 30 in good health. Some clones in this sample may be carry-over from other donors' samples.

The chain combines TRBV28 with TRBJ1-3; D is ambiguous. Germline CDR1 MDHEN, CDR2 SYDVKM. Deletions cut 7 bases from V and 0 bases from J, with 7 bases between. This CDR3 is built from 13 residues. This chain's CDR3 is CASTSPSGNTIYF. For the CDR3, the DNA is TGTGCCAGCACCTCTCCCTCTGGAAACACCATATATTTT.

CDR3 coding DNA: TGCGCCAGCAGAGAATGGGACAGAGGGGCTGAAGCTTTCTTT. It yields the protein CASREWDRGAEAFF. This chain uses TRBV10-2 with TRBJ1-1, with 7 bases fitting TRBD1. This CDR3 has 14 residues. The V gene end was trimmed by 6 bases and the J gene end by 6 bases; junction bases not matched to a gene: 10. CDR1 is WSHSY, CDR2 SAAADI, per germline.

This chain links TRBV2 with TRBJ1-2, with 7 bases aligning to TRBD1. V trimming: 10 bases; J trimming: 8 bases; junction bases outside the gene matches: 10. The CDR3 is 12 amino acids. Germline loops: CDR1 SNHLY, CDR2 FYNNEI. The CDR3 reads CATGQQAPGYTF. In nucleotides, the CDR3 is TGTGCCACGGGACAGCAGGCCCCGGGCTACACCTTC.

This clone occurred once. The chain carries TRBV6-4 and TRBJ2-7, with TRBD2 identical over 8 bases. The germline V gene has CDR1 MRHNA and CDR2 SNTAGT. The CDR3 has 16 amino acids. J was trimmed by 1 base and V by 4 bases; bases with no gene match: 9. CDR3 in amino acids: CASSAPRVAGSYEQYF. The DNA of the CDR3 is TGTGCCAGCAGTGCCCCCCGGGTAGCGGGGTCCTACGAGCAGTACTTC.

The chain recombines TRBV5-1 with TRBJ1-4, with a weak D call TRBD1 (5 bases). The CDR3 runs to 15 residues. Germline V gene sequence: CDR1 SGHRS, CDR2 YFSETQ. The ends were cut back, 4 bases at V and 1 base at J, with 11 bases in the middle. CDR3 protein: CASSPWDRTNEKLFF. The CDR3 DNA follows: TGCGCCAGCAGCCCCTGGGACCGAACTAATGAAAAACTGTTTTTT. Full variable domain (rest looked up from reference TRBV5-1 and TRBJ1-4): KAGVTQTPRYLIKTRGQQVTLSCSPISGHRSVSWYQQTPGQGLQFLFEYFSETQRNKGNFPGRFSGRQFSNSRSEMNVSTLELGDSALYLCASSPWDRTNEKLFFGSGTQLSVL.

The chain employs TRBV6-1 and TRBJ2-1; 9 nucleotides match TRBD2. Germline lookup yields CDR1 MNHNS and CDR2 SASEGT. Trimming at V came to 3 bases and at J to 8 bases, leaving 5 bases not matched to a gene. This CDR3 contains 14 residues. The CDR3 DNA sequence: TGTGCCAGCAGTGAGATCCTAGCGGGGCATGAGCAGTTCTTC. Translating gives CASSEILAGHEQFF.

The sample holds one count of this clone. This sequence joins TRBV7-9 and TRBJ2-7; TRBD1 is a possible D gene (6 bases). The CDR3 totals 14 residues. CDR1 and CDR2 from the germline V gene are SEHNR and FQNEAQ (reference sequence). Deletions cut 7 bases from V and 5 bases from J, with 18 bases between. The CDR3, as DNA: TGTGCCAGCAACATCGGGCAGGGGCAGAACGAGCAGTACTTC. Amino acids: CASNIGQGQNEQYF.

The chain recombines TRBV5-5 with TRBJ1-3; D ambiguous. The germline V gene has CDR1 SGHKS and CDR2 YYEKEE (reference sequence). V gave up 0 bases and J gave up 0 bases, with 7 bases separating them. CDR3 length: 15 amino acids. The DNA for the CDR3 is TGTGCCAGCAGCTTGGATCCCCTCTCTGGAAACACCATATATTTT. Protein: CASSLDPLSGNTIYF.

This clone was detected once. The same CDR3 also results from other DNA sequences found in this sample. V is TRBV7-2 and J is TRBJ2-7, with D unclear. This CDR3 spans 14 amino acids. Looked up from germline, CDR1 is SGHTA and CDR2 is FQGNSA. Trimming pared 5 bases from V and 0 bases from J, leaving 11 bases between. In DNA, the CDR3 is TGTGCCAGCAGCCCAACAAGTGGCTCCTACGAGCAGTACTTC. Its protein product is CASSPTSGSYEQYF.

The chain has TRBV7-4 and TRBJ1-5; no clear D. This CDR3 region has 16 residues. Germline V lookup: CDR1 SGHVT, CDR2 SQSDAQ. Trimming removed 5 bases at V and 0 bases at J, with 14 bases between. CDR3 DNA sequence: TGTGCCAGCAGCCCCCCGGGCGATCTTAGCAATCAGCCCCAGCATTTT. It encodes CASSPPGDLSNQPQHF.

This chain connects TRBV5-1 to TRBJ2-5; D not resolved. CDR3 length: 17 amino acids. Trimming shortened V by 0 bases and J by 4 bases, and 19 bases separated the two germline ends. Germline-derived CDR1 and CDR2 are SGHRS and YFSETQ. The CDR3 reads CASSLDSRIPPGETQYF. The DNA of the CDR3 is TGCGCCAGCAGCTTGGATAGCAGAATCCCCCCGGGAGAGACCCAGTACTTC. The full variable domain, completed using reference TRBV5-1 and TRBJ2-5, is KAGVTQTPRYLIKTRGQQVTLSCSPISGHRSVSWYQQTPGQGLQFLFEYFSETQRNKGNFPGRFSGRQFSNSRSEMNVSTLELGDSALYLCASSLDSRIPPGETQYFGPGTRLLVL.

J is TRBJ2-3 and V is TRBV7-2, with TRBD1 matching over 7 bases. From germline, CDR1 is SGHTA and CDR2 FQGNSA. This CDR3 has 14 amino acids. V lost 5 bases to trimming and J lost 1 base; unmatched junction nucleotides: 3. The CDR3, as DNA: TGTGCCAGCAGCGTCGACAGGGGCACAGATACGCAGTATTTT. Protein product: CASSVDRGTDTQYF.

This sequence joins TRBV9 and TRBJ2-3; D is possibly TRBD2 (5 bases). Germline V gene sequence: CDR1 SGDLS, CDR2 YYNGEE. V dropped 0 bases and J dropped 1 base, with 9 bases sitting between them. The CDR3 length is 15 residues. The CDR3 coding sequence is TGTGCCAGCAGCGTAGGAATGGGAGGCACAGATACGCAGTATTTT. Its protein product is CASSVGMGGTDTQYF.

Note on this clone: At one boundary the junction diverges from the germline segment, which might be a read error. This chain joins TRBV5-1 and TRBJ2-7, with 7 bases fitting TRBD2. CDR3 length: 13 residues. CDR1 is SGHRS and CDR2 is YFSETQ in the germline V gene. The CDR3 coding sequence is TGCGCCAGCAGCTCTCTAGCGGATTACGCGCAGTACTTC. Translated: CASSSLADYAQYF.

V and J are TRBV7-8 and TRBJ1-2; D not certain. Trimming stripped 4 bases from V and 0 bases from J, with 6 bases between. This CDR3 is built from 13 residues. CDR1 is SGHVS and CDR2 is FQNEAQ in the germline V gene. The DNA for the CDR3 is TGTGCCAGCAGCTCAGATCCTAACTATGGCTACACCTTC. This gives the protein CASSSDPNYGYTF. The entire variable domain, with the rest obtained from reference TRBV7-8 and TRBJ1-2, is as follows: GAGVSQSPRYKVAKRGQDVALRCDPISGHVSLFWYQQALGQGPEFLTYFQNEAQLDKSGLPSDRFFAERPEGSVSTLKIQRTQQEDSAVYLCASSSDPNYGYTFGSGTRLTVV.

J is TRBJ2-6 and V is TRBV28; possibly TRBD2 for D (5 bases). The V end lost 4 bases, the J end lost 3 bases, and 10 bases lay between the germline ends. This CDR3 is 15 amino acids long. The V gene's germline CDR1 is MDHEN and CDR2 SYDVKM. In DNA, the CDR3 is TGTGCCAGCAGTTCCAACGGACTTGGGGCCAACGTCCTGACTTTC. Translating gives CASSSNGLGANVLTF.

The CDR3 sequence is CAAGPSYEQYF. In DNA form, the CDR3 reads TGTGCCGCGGGGCCATCCTACGAGCAGTACTTC. This chain connects TRBV28 to TRBJ2-7, with a tentative D call TRBD2 (6 bases). V was pared by 11 bases and J by 1 base, with 9 bases between. The CDR3 is 11 amino acids. Germline CDR1 and CDR2: MDHEN and SYDVKM.

As for this clone: The sample has other DNA sequences that encode this CDR3 too. This sequence joins TRBV7-2 and TRBJ2-1; D uncertain. Between the trimmed V and J ends, which lost 1 base and 1 base, there was a span of 5 bases. This CDR3 region has 14 residues. Germline assignment: CDR1 SGHTA and CDR2 FQGNSA. The CDR3 DNA follows: TGTGCCAGCAGCTTAGACCCTTCCTACAATGAGCAGTTCTTC. Its translation is CASSLDPSYNEQFF. The full variable domain, its missing parts supplied by reference TRBV7-2 and TRBJ2-1, is GAGVSQSPSNKVTEKGKDVELRCDPISGHTALYWYRQSLGQGLEFLIYFQGNSAPDKSGLPSDRFSAERTGGSVSTLTIQRTQQEDSAVYLCASSLDPSYNEQFFGPGTRLTVL.

The chain joins TRBV4-2 to TRBJ2-3, with 7 bases aligning to TRBD2. Per the germline V gene, CDR1 is LGHNA and CDR2 is YNFKEQ. Unmatched junction bases numbered 12, after V lost 2 bases and J lost 4 bases. This CDR3 has 17 amino acids. The CDR3 here is CASSQRGGEGRADTQYF. The CDR3 coding sequence is TGTGCCAGCAGCCAAAGGGGAGGGGAGGGCCGGGCAGATACGCAGTATTTT.

The chain uses TRBV29-1 and TRBJ2-1; 8 bases map to TRBD2. The CDR3 is made up of 15 amino acids. CDR1 is SQVTM and CDR2 is ANQGSEA in the germline V gene. Trimming at V came to 1 base and at J to 8 bases, leaving 10 bases not matched to a gene. CDR3 sequence (DNA): TGCAGCGTTGAAGGAGGCTCGAGCGGGAGCGATGAGCAGTTCTTC. It translates to CSVEGGSSGSDEQFF.

This clone was seen only a few times. Other DNA sequences in this sample translate to the same CDR3. This chain links TRBV5-1 with TRBJ2-2; D call uncertain. This CDR3 has 14 residues. Germline CDR1 SGHRS, CDR2 YFSETQ. Trimming took off 4 bases at V and 1 base at J, with 8 bases between the two ends. The CDR3 sequence is CASSLDGNTGELFF. The CDR3 DNA follows: TGCGCCAGCAGCCTGGACGGGAACACCGGGGAGCTGTTTTTT. Based on the CDR3 plus reference TRBV5-1 and TRBJ2-2, the full variable domain is KAGVTQTPRYLIKTRGQQVTLSCSPISGHRSVSWYQQTPGQGLQFLFEYFSETQRNKGNFPGRFSGRQFSNSRSEMNVSTLELGDSALYLCASSLDGNTGELFFGEGSRLTVL.

This chain uses TRBV5-1 with TRBJ2-5; TRBD1 matches 7 bases. V lost 5 bases to trimming and J lost 1 base; unmatched junction nucleotides: 8. CDR3 length: 15 residues. Per the germline V gene, CDR1 is SGHRS and CDR2 is YFSETQ. The CDR3 bases are TGCGCCAGCAGGGGTGGTCGGGACAGCCAAGAGACCCAGTACTTC. It specifies CASRGGRDSQETQYF.

The CDR3 reads CASSPTSYTDTQYF. The CDR3 bases are TGTGCCAGCAGCCCGACTTCGTACACAGATACGCAGTATTTT. This rearrangement joins TRBV7-3 to TRBJ2-3; D not resolved. Germline V gives CDR1 SGHTA, CDR2 FQGTGA. The CDR3 totals 14 residues. V dropped 5 bases and J dropped 2 bases, with 11 bases sitting between them.

The V call is TRBV7-6, the J call TRBJ2-2; D gene unclear. V was shortened by 5 bases and J by 4 bases, with 14 bases between the two germline ends. The CDR3 has 15 residues. Germline V lookup: CDR1 SGHVS, CDR2 FNYEAQ. CDR3 sequence reads: CASSRNSLSTGELFF. The CDR3 DNA reads as TGTGCCAGCAGCCGTAACTCTCTGAGCACCGGGGAGCTGTTTTTT.